The next 25 T cell receptor beta chains were all read from a single sample in a study of blood T cell repertoires in COVID-19. Here immunoSEQ multiplex PCR was the method, and the copy in TCRdb shows in-frame clones only, minus some. Here the sample spans about 120,000 clones, 78% being singletons. The source material was peripheral blood. The source of these receptors is a man aged 70 or older with acute or convalescent COVID-19.

This clone was detected only a few times. The V and J genes are TRBV18 and TRBJ2-1, with a weak D call TRBD2 (6 bases). The CDR3 consists of 17 residues. Germline loops: CDR1 KGHSH, CDR2 LQKENI. V lost 3 bases and J lost 5, with 20 bases in between. The CDR3 DNA is TGTGCCAGCTCACCTCTTACCAAACAACTAGCAAACAATGAGCAGTTCTTC. It codes for CASSPLTKQLANNEQFF.

The chain is built from TRBV9 and TRBJ1-1; D is unresolved. Trimming took off 0 bases at V and 6 bases at J, with 12 bases between the two ends. The CDR3 has 14 amino acids. CDR1 SGDLS and CDR2 YYNGEE come from the germline V gene. CDR3 bases: TGTGCCAGCAGCGTAGGAGGGTATCAGGCTGAAGCTTTCTTT. The encoded protein is CASSVGGYQAEAFF. Based on the CDR3 plus reference TRBV9 and TRBJ1-1, the full variable domain is DSGVTQTPKHLITATGQRVTLRCSPRSGDLSVYWYQQSLDQGLQFLIQYYNGEERAKGNILERFSAQQFPDLHSELNLSSLELGDSALYFCASSVGGYQAEAFFGQGTRLTVV.

The V and J genes are TRBV5-4 and TRBJ2-6; 10 bases line up with TRBD1. Germline V gives CDR1 SGHNT, CDR2 YYREEE (reference sequence). This CDR3 has 15 amino acids. The junction had 2 bases not matched to a gene; V was cut back by 7 bases and J by 1 base. This CDR3 is CASGTGASGANVLTF. As DNA, the CDR3 is TGTGCCAGCGGGACAGGGGCTTCTGGGGCCAACGTCCTGACTTTC.

This clone was picked up one time. This chain uses TRBV18 with TRBJ1-1; 7 bases agree with TRBD1. J was trimmed by 2 bases and V by 2 bases; bases with no gene match: 2. Germline CDR1 is KGHSH and CDR2 is LQKENI. CDR3 length equals 14 residues. The CDR3 nucleotides read TGTGCCAGCTCACCAACAGGGGCCAACACTGAAGCTTTCTTT. It specifies CASSPTGANTEAFF. Filled out from reference TRBV18 and TRBJ1-1, the complete variable domain reads NAGVMQNPRHLVRRRGQEARLRCSPMKGHSHVYWYRQLPEEGLKFMVYLQKENIIDESGMPKERFSAEFPKEGPSILRIQQVVRGDSAAYFCASSPTGANTEAFFGQGTRLTVV.

The J gene is TRBJ1-1, the V gene TRBV12-5; D is unresolved. Germline CDR1 reads LGHNT; CDR2 reads FRNRAP. Trimming stripped 6 bases from V and 5 bases from J, with 13 bases between. The CDR3 runs 13 residues. The CDR3 reads CASGSSPVTEAFF. The CDR3 DNA reads TGTGCTAGTGGCTCCTCCCCCGTGACTGAAGCTTTCTTT.

The chain has TRBV5-1 and TRBJ2-7; no definite D call. The germline V gene encodes CDR1 SGHRS and CDR2 YFSETQ. This CDR3 comprises 14 residues. Trimming left V 0 bases short and J 4 bases short, with 11 bases between. The CDR3 protein is CASSLGPQRYEQYF. The CDR3 region has the DNA TGCGCCAGCAGCTTGGGACCCCAGAGGTACGAGCAGTACTTC.

This chain links TRBV6-5 with TRBJ1-6; 7 bases align to TRBD1. With V trimmed by 6 bases and J by 3 bases, 5 bases remained unmatched. CDR3 length: 15 residues. The germline CDR1 and CDR2 sequences are MNHEY and SVGAGI. This chain's CDR3 is CASSPTGIYNSPLHF. The CDR3 DNA is TGTGCCAGCAGCCCGACAGGGATCTATAATTCACCCCTCCACTTT.

The chain links TRBV29-1 to TRBJ2-7; D possibly corresponds to TRBD1 (6 bases). Deletions cut 6 bases from V and 1 base from J, with 10 bases between. CDR3 length: 12 residues. The V gene's germline CDR1 is SQVTM and CDR2 ANQGSEA. This chain's CDR3 is CSVGGQSYEQYF. Written as DNA, the CDR3 is TGCAGCGTGGGCGGACAGTCCTACGAGCAGTACTTC.

The V and J genes are TRBV6-5 and TRBJ1-2; 9 nucleotides match TRBD1. Germline V gene sequence: CDR1 MNHEY, CDR2 SVGAGI. The J segment lost 4 bases and the V segment lost 5 bases, leaving 2 bases of the junction unmatched. CDR3 length: 13 amino acids. CDR3 loop: CASSTGGTYGYTF. As DNA, the CDR3 is TGTGCCAGCAGTACAGGGGGCACCTATGGCTACACCTTC.

The V gene is TRBV3-1 (or the pseudogene TRBV3-2), the J gene TRBJ2-5; 11 positions agree with TRBD1. In germline, CDR1 is LGHDT, CDR2 YNNKEL (reference sequence). The junction had 2 bases not matched to a gene; V was cut back by 4 bases and J by 4 bases. The length of the CDR3 is 14 residues. The DNA for the CDR3 is TGTGCCAGCAGCCGGGGACAGGGGGGAGAGACCCAGTACTTC. This gives the protein CASSRGQGGETQYF.

This chain uses TRBV14 with TRBJ1-4; 10 bases fit TRBD1. CDR1 is SGHDN and CDR2 is FVKESK in the germline V gene. The V and J ends lost 5 bases and 7 bases, in that order; junction bases with no gene match: 10. The CDR3 spans 16 residues. This CDR3 is CASSTNRDRGREKLFF. The CDR3 DNA reads TGTGCCAGCAGCACCAATCGGGACAGGGGTCGTGAAAAACTGTTTTTT.

The rearrangement joins TRBV30 to TRBJ1-3; the match to TRBD1 covers 7 bases. Trimming at V came to 0 bases and at J to 1 base, leaving 3 bases not matched to a gene. The CDR3 has 15 residues. Germline-derived CDR1 and CDR2 are GTSNPN and SVGIG (reference sequence). CDR3 in DNA: TGTGCCTGGAGTGTAGCAGGGGGTTCTGGAAACACCATATATTTT. Amino acid sequence: CAWSVAGGSGNTIYF.

The chain employs TRBV3-1 (or the pseudogene TRBV3-2) and TRBJ2-7; 7 bases align to TRBD1. The J segment lost 6 bases and the V segment lost 3 bases, leaving 8 bases of the junction unmatched. Germline V CDR1 and CDR2: LGHDT, YNNKEL (reference sequence). The CDR3 has 14 residues. The chain's CDR3 is CASSQVNRGREQYF. The CDR3 coding sequence is TGTGCCAGCAGCCAGGTGAATAGGGGGCGCGAGCAGTACTTC.

Comment on this clone: At the DNA level, this CDR3 is encoded by other sequences in the same sample as well. CDR3 loop: CASSLDPANYGYTF. CDR3 nucleotides: TGTGCCAGCAGCTTGGATCCAGCTAACTATGGCTACACCTTC. The V call is TRBV5-4, the J call TRBJ1-2; D gene uncertain. The CDR3 consists of 14 residues. Germline V CDR1 and CDR2: SGHNT, YYREEE (reference sequence). The V end was cut by 0 bases, the J end by 0 bases, with 6 bases between. Together with reference TRBV5-4 and TRBJ1-2, the CDR3 gives the full variable domain: ETGVTQSPTHLIKTRGQQVTLRCSSQSGHNTVSWYQQALGQGPQFIFQYYREEENGRGNFPPRFSGLQFPNYSSELNVNALELDDSALYLCASSLDPANYGYTFGSGTRLTVV.

The CDR3 nucleotides read TGTGCCAGCAGTTTGACAGGGAGGCAGCCCCAGCATTTT. Amino acid sequence: CASSLTGRQPQHF. The chain combines TRBV12-3 or TRBV12-4 with TRBJ1-5, with TRBD1 matching 7 bases. The junction had 3 bases not matched to a gene; V was cut back by 3 bases and J by 7 bases. The CDR3 is made up of 13 amino acids.

The rearrangement links TRBV29-1 to TRBJ2-5; 9 nucleotides line up with TRBD2. Germline V lookup: CDR1 SQVTM, CDR2 ANQGSEA. Trimming took 4 bases from V and 5 from J; bases not matched to a gene: 8. This CDR3 has 14 amino acids. This CDR3 is CSVGLRGGRETQYF. DNA for the CDR3: TGCAGCGTTGGGCTGCGGGGGGGCAGGGAGACCCAGTACTTC.

The chain is built from TRBV5-5 and TRBJ1-6; TRBD1 is a possible D gene (6 bases). Germline loops: CDR1 SGHKS, CDR2 YYEKEE (reference sequence). The CDR3 has 16 amino acids. V dropped 2 bases and J dropped 2 bases, with 11 bases sitting between them. DNA of the CDR3: TGTGCCAGCAGCTTCCGGGACACCACCTATAATTCACCCCTCCACTTT. Amino acid sequence: CASSFRDTTYNSPLHF.

This clone was seen only a few times. The chain carries TRBV29-1 and TRBJ1-5, with 9 bases matching TRBD1. With V trimmed by 5 bases and J by 7 bases, 9 bases remained unmatched. The CDR3 runs 14 residues. The germline V gene encodes CDR1 SQVTM and CDR2 ANQGSEA. The CDR3 loop is CSVRAGTGQQPQHF. The CDR3 DNA follows: TGCAGCGTTAGGGCCGGGACAGGGCAGCAGCCCCAGCATTTT.

The rearrangement uses TRBV5-1 and TRBJ1-2; 7 positions match TRBD1. The CDR3 is 17 residues long. With V trimmed by 0 bases and J by 7 bases, 15 bases remained unmatched. The germline V gene encodes CDR1 SGHRS and CDR2 YFSETQ. The CDR3 nucleotides read TGCGCCAGCAGCTTGGAGGTTTTGTGGACAGGTATAGGTGGCTACACCTTC. Amino acids: CASSLEVLWTGIGGYTF.

The table lists this clone with a count of one. This rearrangement joins TRBV9 to TRBJ2-5; 10 nucleotides agree with TRBD2. CDR3 length equals 17 residues. Germline CDR1 and CDR2: SGDLS and YYNGEE. Trimming took 4 bases from V and 1 from J; bases not matched to a gene: 10. CDR3 DNA: TGTGCCAGCAGCCTCCGGGGTAGCGGGGGGCCCCAAGAGACCCAGTACTTC. Residues: CASSLRGSGGPQETQYF.

This clone was seen more than once but under ten times. The chain uses TRBV5-4 and TRBJ2-7, with a possible D match to TRBD1 (5 bases). CDR1 is SGHNT and CDR2 is YYREEE in the germline V gene (reference sequence). V was cut by 0 bases and J by 0 bases, with 13 bases left in between. The CDR3 contains 16 residues. The CDR3 DNA sequence: TGTGCCAGCAGCTTGGGGGGCGGCCGGATCTCCTACGAGCAGTACTTC. Protein: CASSLGGGRISYEQYF.

The chain couples TRBV21-1 to TRBJ1-5. TRBV21-1 is recorded as a pseudogene. The CDR3 runs 16 residues. The CDR3 DNA sequence: TGTGCCAGCAGCAAAGTGGTAGGCAGTAGCGGTCAGCCCCAGCATTTT. Residues: CASSKVVGSSGQPQHF.

This clone showed up many times. The genes are TRBV3-1 (or the pseudogene TRBV3-2) and TRBJ1-2, with D hard to call. CDR3 length: 15 residues. CDR1 is LGHDT, CDR2 YNNKEL, per germline (reference sequence). V was cut by 5 bases and J by 5 bases, with 18 bases left in between. CDR3 loop: CASSAIRLQDYGYTF. DNA for the CDR3: TGTGCCAGCAGCGCAATCCGATTACAAGATTATGGCTACACCTTC.

The chain combines TRBV15 with TRBJ1-2; perhaps TRBD1 as D (5 bases). Germline CDR1 reads LNHNV; CDR2 reads YYDKDF (reference sequence). V lost 4 bases and J 4 bases, leaving 10 bases between the germline ends. This CDR3 is built from 13 residues. Here the CDR3 reads CATSNGQGYGYTF. CDR3 sequence (DNA): TGTGCCACCAGCAACGGGCAGGGCTATGGCTACACCTTC.

This chain uses TRBV5-6 with TRBJ1-1; tentatively, D is TRBD1 (6 bases). The V gene lost 4 bases and the J gene lost 3 bases, with 13 bases spanning the gap. This CDR3 is built from 14 residues. Per germline, CDR1 SGHDT and CDR2 YYEEEE. The CDR3 loop reads CASSRPQGHTEAFF. The CDR3 coding sequence is TGTGCCAGCAGCAGACCACAGGGCCACACTGAAGCTTTCTTT. The full variable domain, in which reference TRBV5-6 and TRBJ1-1 provide the parts outside the CDR3, is DAGVTQSPTHLIKTRGQQVTLRCSPKSGHDTVSWYQQALGQGPQFIFQYYEEEERQRGNFPDRFSGHQFPNYSSELNVNALLLGDSALYLCASSRPQGHTEAFFGQGTRLTVV.